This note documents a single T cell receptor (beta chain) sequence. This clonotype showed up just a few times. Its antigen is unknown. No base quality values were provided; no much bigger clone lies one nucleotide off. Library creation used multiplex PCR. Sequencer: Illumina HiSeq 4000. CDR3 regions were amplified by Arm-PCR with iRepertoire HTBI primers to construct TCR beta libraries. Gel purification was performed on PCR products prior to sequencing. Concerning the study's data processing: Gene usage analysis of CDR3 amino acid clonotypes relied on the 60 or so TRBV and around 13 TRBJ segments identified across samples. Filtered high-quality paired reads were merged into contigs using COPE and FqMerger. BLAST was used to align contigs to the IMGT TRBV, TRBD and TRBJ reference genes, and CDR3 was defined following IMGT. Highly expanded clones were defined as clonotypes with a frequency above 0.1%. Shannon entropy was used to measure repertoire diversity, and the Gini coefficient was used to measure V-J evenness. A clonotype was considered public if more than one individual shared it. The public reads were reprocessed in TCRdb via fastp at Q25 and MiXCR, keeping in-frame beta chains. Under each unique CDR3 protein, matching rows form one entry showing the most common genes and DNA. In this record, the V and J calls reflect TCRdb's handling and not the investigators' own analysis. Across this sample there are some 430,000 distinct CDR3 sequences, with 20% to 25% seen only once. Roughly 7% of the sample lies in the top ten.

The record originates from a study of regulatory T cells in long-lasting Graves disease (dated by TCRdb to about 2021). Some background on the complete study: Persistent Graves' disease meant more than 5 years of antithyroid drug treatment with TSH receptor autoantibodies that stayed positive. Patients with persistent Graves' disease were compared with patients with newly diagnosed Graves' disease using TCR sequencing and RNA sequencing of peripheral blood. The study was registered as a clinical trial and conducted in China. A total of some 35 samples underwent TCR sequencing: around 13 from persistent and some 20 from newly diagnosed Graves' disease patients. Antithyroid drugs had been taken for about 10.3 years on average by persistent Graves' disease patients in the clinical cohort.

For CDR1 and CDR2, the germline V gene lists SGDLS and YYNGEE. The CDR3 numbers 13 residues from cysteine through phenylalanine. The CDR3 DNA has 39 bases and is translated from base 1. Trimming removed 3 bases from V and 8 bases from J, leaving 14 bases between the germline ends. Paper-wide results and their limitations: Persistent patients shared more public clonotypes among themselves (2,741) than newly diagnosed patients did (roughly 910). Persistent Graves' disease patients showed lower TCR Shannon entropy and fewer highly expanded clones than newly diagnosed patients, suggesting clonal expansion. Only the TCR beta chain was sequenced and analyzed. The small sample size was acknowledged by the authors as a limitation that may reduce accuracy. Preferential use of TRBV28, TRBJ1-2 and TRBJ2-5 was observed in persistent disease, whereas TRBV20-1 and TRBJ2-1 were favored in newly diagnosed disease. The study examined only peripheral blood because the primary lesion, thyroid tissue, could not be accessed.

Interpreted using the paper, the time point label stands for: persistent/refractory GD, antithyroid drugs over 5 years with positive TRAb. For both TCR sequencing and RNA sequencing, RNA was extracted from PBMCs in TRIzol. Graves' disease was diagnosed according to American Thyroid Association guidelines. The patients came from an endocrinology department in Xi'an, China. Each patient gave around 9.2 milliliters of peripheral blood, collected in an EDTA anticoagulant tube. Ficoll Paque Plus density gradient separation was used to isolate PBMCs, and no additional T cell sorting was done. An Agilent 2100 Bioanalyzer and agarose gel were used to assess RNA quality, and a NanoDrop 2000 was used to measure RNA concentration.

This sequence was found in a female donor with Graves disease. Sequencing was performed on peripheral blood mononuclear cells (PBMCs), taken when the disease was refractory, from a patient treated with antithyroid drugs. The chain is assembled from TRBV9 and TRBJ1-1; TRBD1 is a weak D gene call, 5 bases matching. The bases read TGTGCCAGCAGCGAGACAACTTGGGGGGAAGCTTTCTTT. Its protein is CASSETTWGEAFF.